This T cell receptor (beta chain) emerged from a study of blood T cell repertoires in COVID-19. Across the whole study: T cells, B-cell-depleted T cells, or PBMCs provided the cDNA or gDNA that served as material.

The CDR3 is 14 amino acids. Germline V gene data show CDR1 as KGHSH and CDR2 as LQKENI. V shed 4 bases and J shed 2 bases, with 8 bases lying between them. This table comes from immunoSEQ multiplex PCR, and its TCRdb copy is limited to in-frame clones, with some not included. There are more than 350,000 clones in the sample; more than 75% occur only once, and 10% lies in the top ten. Individuals aged roughly 18 to 90 years were recruited from around 22 US areas. The specimen was PBMCs or T cells enriched from blood (not recorded which). This receptor was taken from a woman aged 50 to 60 who had recovered from COVID-19. The chain recombines TRBV18 with TRBJ1-4; no firm D call. CDR3: CASSLRLTNEKLFF. CDR3 bases: TGTGCCAGCTCACTACGACTGACTAATGAAAAACTGTTTTTT.